Below, 18 T cell receptor beta chains from the same sample are listed, as sequenced in a study of T cell responses to AZD1222 COVID-19 vaccine. Assay used: immunoSEQ multiplex PCR; TCRdb lists only in-frame clones, some missing. The sample includes roughly 100,000 clones, about 90% of them seen just once. Here the sequenced sample was peripheral blood, taken 28 days after the second AZD1222 dose. The receptors originated from an adult who received the AZD1222 COVID-19 vaccine.

The CDR3: CASSKRTIYF. In nucleotides, the CDR3 is TGTGCCAGCAGTAAGCGCACCATATATTTT. The chain employs TRBV12-3 or TRBV12-4 and TRBJ1-3; D gene unclear. Trimming shortened V by 5 bases and J by 9 bases, and 5 bases separated the two germline ends. This CDR3 has 10 residues.

This rearrangement joins TRBV12-3 or TRBV12-4 to TRBJ2-3; D is unclear. The CDR3 sequence is 11 residues long. V lost 6 bases, J lost 2 bases, and 3 bases lay in between. CDR3 sequence reads: CASSLTDTQYF. The CDR3 bases are TGTGCCAGCAGCCTCACAGATACGCAGTATTTT.

This chain links TRBV3-1 (or the pseudogene TRBV3-2) with TRBJ2-7; D is tentatively TRBD1 or TRBD2 (5 bases each). Germline assignment: CDR1 LGHDT and CDR2 YNNKEL (reference sequence). The ends were cut back, 4 bases at V and 4 bases at J, with 11 bases in the middle. The CDR3 length is 13 residues. The CDR3 DNA sequence: TGTGCCAGCAGCCGGGACCGAGCATACGAGCAGTACTTC. Translating gives CASSRDRAYEQYF.

The chain links TRBV15 to TRBJ2-7, with D unclear. Trimming stripped 4 bases from V and 5 bases from J, with 9 bases between. This CDR3 comprises 12 residues. Germline V gene data show CDR1 as LNHNV and CDR2 as YYDKDF (reference sequence). CDR3 sequence: CATSISRDEQYF. CDR3 in DNA: TGTGCCACCAGCATAAGTAGGGACGAGCAGTACTTC.

The V call is TRBV5-1, the J call TRBJ2-5, with 9 bases fitting TRBD2. From germline, CDR1 is SGHRS and CDR2 YFSETQ. The CDR3 runs 14 residues. V dropped 2 bases and J dropped 1; count of bases not matched to a gene: 0. CDR3 loop: CASSLAGGQETQYF. Written as DNA, the CDR3 is TGCGCCAGCAGCTTAGCGGGGGGCCAAGAGACCCAGTACTTC.

The CDR3 loop reads CSVATSTEAFF. In nucleotides, the CDR3 is TGCAGCGTTGCAACGAGCACTGAAGCTTTCTTT. The V gene is TRBV29-1, the J gene TRBJ1-1, with D uncertain. Germline V gives CDR1 SQVTM, CDR2 ANQGSEA. CDR3 size: 11 residues. V lost 4 bases and J 4 bases, leaving 7 bases between the germline ends.

The chain carries TRBV7-8 and TRBJ1-1; maybe TRBD1 (6 bases). The CDR3 sequence is 16 residues long. CDR1 is SGHVS and CDR2 is FQNEAQ in the germline V gene. Trimming took 5 bases from V and 4 from J, leaving 20 bases between them. The CDR3 loop reads CASSPPRGLAGTEAFF. The CDR3 DNA reads as TGTGCCAGCAGCCCACCTCGGGGGCTGGCGGGCACTGAAGCTTTCTTT.

This rearrangement joins TRBV3-1 (or the pseudogene TRBV3-2) to TRBJ1-2; D remains ambiguous. The germline V gene has CDR1 LGHDT and CDR2 YNNKEL (reference sequence). Trimming cost V 3 bases and J 2 bases, with 25 bases left between them. This CDR3 comprises 19 residues. The CDR3 is CASSHPMVAPLPLNYGYTF. CDR3 bases: TGTGCCAGCAGCCACCCCATGGTAGCGCCTTTACCTTTAAACTATGGCTACACCTTC.

The chain joins TRBV9 to TRBJ1-2, with D perhaps matching TRBD1 (6 bases). The V end lost 3 bases, the J end lost 0 bases, and 21 bases lay between the germline ends. The CDR3 is 18 residues long. Germline V gene lookup returns CDR1 SGDLS and CDR2 YYNGEE. CDR3 residues: CASSANPGTPNSNYGYTF. For the CDR3, the DNA is TGTGCCAGCAGCGCCAATCCCGGGACACCAAACTCTAACTATGGCTACACCTTC.

The rearrangement joins TRBV9 to TRBJ1-2; maybe TRBD1 (5 bases). V gave up 3 bases and J gave up 8 bases, with 11 bases separating them. Germline V gene sequence: CDR1 SGDLS, CDR2 YYNGEE. This CDR3 comprises 12 residues. Here the CDR3 reads CASSDHYRGYTF. The CDR3 DNA sequence: TGTGCCAGCAGCGATCACTACAGGGGCTACACCTTC.

J is TRBJ1-6 and V is TRBV11-2; unclear D gene. The CDR3 is made up of 15 amino acids. The ends were cut back, 0 bases at V and 13 bases at J, with 16 bases in the middle. The germline V gene has CDR1 SGHAT and CDR2 FQNNGV. CDR3 sequence: CASSLEVLTKVPLHF. DNA for the CDR3: TGTGCCAGCAGCTTAGAGGTACTGACTAAGGTTCCCCTCCACTTT.

This clone was recorded only once. This chain joins TRBV5-1 and TRBJ2-7, with D maybe TRBD2 (5 bases). CDR3 length: 16 residues. Trimming took 0 bases from V and 4 from J, leaving 17 bases between them. Germline CDR1 SGHRS, CDR2 YFSETQ. The CDR3 is CASSLAGVAPPYEQYF. The CDR3 bases are TGCGCCAGCAGCTTGGCCGGGGTAGCACCGCCGTACGAGCAGTACTTC.

The rearrangement joins TRBV5-1 to TRBJ2-7; a weak D match, TRBD1 (6 bases). Germline V lookup: CDR1 SGHRS, CDR2 YFSETQ. The CDR3 extends over 15 amino acids. Trimming pared 0 bases from V and 2 bases from J, leaving 12 bases between. This CDR3 reads CASSLGSGEAYEQYF. In DNA, the CDR3 is TGCGCCAGCAGCTTGGGGTCAGGGGAAGCCTACGAGCAGTACTTC.

The chain links TRBV2 to TRBJ1-4, with 9 bases lining up with TRBD1. Trimming removed 7 bases from V and 6 bases from J; junction bases left unmatched: 6. Looked up from germline, CDR1 is SNHLY and CDR2 is FYNNEI. The CDR3 contains 14 residues. The CDR3 protein is CASTEGQGDEKLFF. CDR3 coding DNA: TGTGCCAGCACCGAGGGACAGGGTGATGAAAAACTGTTTTTT.

This chain uses TRBV18 with TRBJ1-5; D is unresolved. This CDR3 has 17 amino acids. Per germline, CDR1 KGHSH and CDR2 LQKENI. The V end was cut by 3 bases, the J end by 2 bases, with 17 bases between. This chain's CDR3 is CASSPMADTRRNQPQHF. The CDR3 DNA follows: TGTGCCAGCTCACCCATGGCAGACACCCGCCGCAATCAGCCCCAGCATTTT. The full variable domain, with the rest looked up from reference TRBV18 and TRBJ1-5, is NAGVMQNPRHLVRRRGQEARLRCSPMKGHSHVYWYRQLPEEGLKFMVYLQKENIIDESGMPKERFSAEFPKEGPSILRIQQVVRGDSAAYFCASSPMADTRRNQPQHFGDGTRLSIL.

This chain uses TRBV7-2 with TRBJ1-5, with TRBD1 identical over 11 bases. CDR3 length: 17 residues. Germline V lookup: CDR1 SGHTA, CDR2 FQGNSA. After removal of 5 bases from V and 4 bases from J, the junction contained 10 bases not matched to a gene. This chain's CDR3 is CASSLQGTGGGNQPQHF. CDR3 bases: TGTGCCAGCAGCCTACAGGGGACAGGGGGGGGTAATCAGCCCCAGCATTTT.

The rearrangement joins TRBV6-5 to TRBJ2-7, with TRBD1 identical over 8 bases. With 5 bases clipped from V and 3 bases from J, the junction kept 9 bases outside the gene matches. This CDR3 region has 15 residues. CDR1 is MNHEY, CDR2 SVGAGI, per germline. CDR3 protein: CASSKTEDRVYEQYF. DNA for the CDR3: TGTGCCAGCAGTAAGACTGAGGACAGGGTCTACGAGCAGTACTTC.

The gene calls are TRBV4-3 and TRBJ1-1; D gene unclear. The CDR3 length is 13 residues. The ends were cut back, 5 bases at V and 3 bases at J, with 10 bases in the middle. Germline-derived CDR1 and CDR2 are LGHNA and YSLEER. The CDR3 coding sequence is TGCGCCAGCAGCAAGGATCTGGACACTGAAGCTTTCTTT. This sequence encodes CASSKDLDTEAFF.